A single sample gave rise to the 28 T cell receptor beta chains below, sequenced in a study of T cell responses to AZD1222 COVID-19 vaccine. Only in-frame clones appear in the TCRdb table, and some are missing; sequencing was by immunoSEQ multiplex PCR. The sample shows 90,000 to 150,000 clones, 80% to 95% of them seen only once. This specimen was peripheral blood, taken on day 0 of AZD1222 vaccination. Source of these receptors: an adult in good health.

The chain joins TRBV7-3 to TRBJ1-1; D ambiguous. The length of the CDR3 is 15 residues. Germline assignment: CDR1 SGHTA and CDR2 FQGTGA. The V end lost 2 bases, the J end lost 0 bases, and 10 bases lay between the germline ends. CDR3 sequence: CASSLLAGMNTEAFF. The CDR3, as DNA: TGTGCCAGCAGCTTATTGGCGGGGATGAACACTGAAGCTTTCTTT. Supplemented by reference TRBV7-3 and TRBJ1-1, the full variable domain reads GAGVSQTPSNKVTEKGKYVELRCDPISGHTALYWYRQSLGQGPEFLIYFQGTGAADDSGLPNDRFFAVRPEGSVSTLKIQRTERGDSAVYLCASSLLAGMNTEAFFGQGTRLTVV.

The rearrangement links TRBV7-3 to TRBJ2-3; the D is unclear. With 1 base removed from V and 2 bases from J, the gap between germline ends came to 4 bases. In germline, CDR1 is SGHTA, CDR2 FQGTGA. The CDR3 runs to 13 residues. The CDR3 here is CASSLINTDTQYF. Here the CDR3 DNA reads TGTGCCAGCAGCTTAATCAACACAGATACGCAGTATTTT. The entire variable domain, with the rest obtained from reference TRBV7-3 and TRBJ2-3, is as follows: GAGVSQTPSNKVTEKGKYVELRCDPISGHTALYWYRQSLGQGPEFLIYFQGTGAADDSGLPNDRFFAVRPEGSVSTLKIQRTERGDSAVYLCASSLINTDTQYFGPGTRLTVL.

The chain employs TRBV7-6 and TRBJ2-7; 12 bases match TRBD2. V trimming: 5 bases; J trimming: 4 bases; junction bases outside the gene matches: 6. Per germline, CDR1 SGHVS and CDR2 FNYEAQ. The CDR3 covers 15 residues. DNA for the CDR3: TGTGCCAGCAGCATTACTAGCGGGGGGACTTACGAGCAGTACTTC. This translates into CASSITSGGTYEQYF.

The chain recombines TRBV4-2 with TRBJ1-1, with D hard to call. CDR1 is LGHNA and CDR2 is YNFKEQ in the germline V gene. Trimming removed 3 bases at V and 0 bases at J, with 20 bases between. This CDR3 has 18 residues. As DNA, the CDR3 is TGTGCCAGCAGCCAGGACCCTCAAGGTGCAGGCGTGAACACTGAAGCTTTCTTT. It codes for CASSQDPQGAGVNTEAFF.

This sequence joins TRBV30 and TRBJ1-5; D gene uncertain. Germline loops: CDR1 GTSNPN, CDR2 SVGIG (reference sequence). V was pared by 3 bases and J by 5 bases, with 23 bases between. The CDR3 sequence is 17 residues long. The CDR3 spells CAWSKTKLGLSDQPQHF. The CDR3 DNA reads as TGTGCCTGGAGCAAAACTAAATTAGGGTTGAGCGATCAGCCCCAGCATTTT. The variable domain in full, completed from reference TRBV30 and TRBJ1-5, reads SQTIHQWPATLVQPVGSPLSLECTVEGTSNPNLYWYRQAAGRGLQLLFYSVGIGQISSEVPQNLSASRPQDRQFILSSKKLLLSDSGFYLCAWSKTKLGLSDQPQHFGDGTRLSIL.

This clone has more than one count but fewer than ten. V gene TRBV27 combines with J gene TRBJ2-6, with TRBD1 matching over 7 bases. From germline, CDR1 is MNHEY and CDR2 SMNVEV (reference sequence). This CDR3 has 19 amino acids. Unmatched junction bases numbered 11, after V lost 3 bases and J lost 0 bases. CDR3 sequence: CASSFLRTGSLSGANVLTF. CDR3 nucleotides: TGTGCCAGCAGTTTTCTCCGGACAGGATCCCTCTCTGGGGCCAACGTCCTGACTTTC.

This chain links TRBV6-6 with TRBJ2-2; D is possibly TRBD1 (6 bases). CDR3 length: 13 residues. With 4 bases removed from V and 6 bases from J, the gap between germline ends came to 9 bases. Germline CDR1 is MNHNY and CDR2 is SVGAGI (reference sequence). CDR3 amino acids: CASSLNRAGELFF. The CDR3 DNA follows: TGTGCCAGCAGTTTGAACAGGGCCGGGGAGCTGTTTTTT.

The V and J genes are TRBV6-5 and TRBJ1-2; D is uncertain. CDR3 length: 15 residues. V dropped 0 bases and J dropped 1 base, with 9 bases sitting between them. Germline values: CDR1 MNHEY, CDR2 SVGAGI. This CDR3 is CASSYSPGGNYGYTF. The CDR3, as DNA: TGTGCCAGCAGTTACTCGCCAGGTGGTAACTATGGCTACACCTTC.

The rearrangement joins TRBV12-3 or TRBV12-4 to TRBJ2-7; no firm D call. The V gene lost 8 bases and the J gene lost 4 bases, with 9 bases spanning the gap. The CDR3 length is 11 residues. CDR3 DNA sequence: TGTGCCAGCTCACACCGGTACGAGCAGTACTTC. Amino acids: CASSHRYEQYF.

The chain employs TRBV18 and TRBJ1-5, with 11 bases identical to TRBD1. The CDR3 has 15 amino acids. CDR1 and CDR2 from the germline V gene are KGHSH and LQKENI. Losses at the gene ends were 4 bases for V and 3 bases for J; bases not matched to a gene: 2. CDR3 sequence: CASSQGQGDNQPQHF. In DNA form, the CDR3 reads TGTGCCAGCTCACAGGGACAGGGGGACAATCAGCCCCAGCATTTT.

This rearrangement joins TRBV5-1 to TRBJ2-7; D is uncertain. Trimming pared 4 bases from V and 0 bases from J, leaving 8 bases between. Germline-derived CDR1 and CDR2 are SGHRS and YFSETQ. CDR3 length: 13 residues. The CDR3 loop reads CASSPLTSYEQYF. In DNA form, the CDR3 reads TGCGCCAGCAGCCCGCTTACCTCCTACGAGCAGTACTTC.

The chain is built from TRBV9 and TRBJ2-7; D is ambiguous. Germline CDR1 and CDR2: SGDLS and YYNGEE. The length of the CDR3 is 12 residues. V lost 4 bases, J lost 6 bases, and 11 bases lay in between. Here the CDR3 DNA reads TGTGCCAGCAGCCCCTCCTTTGGCGAGCAGTACTTC. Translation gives CASSPSFGEQYF.

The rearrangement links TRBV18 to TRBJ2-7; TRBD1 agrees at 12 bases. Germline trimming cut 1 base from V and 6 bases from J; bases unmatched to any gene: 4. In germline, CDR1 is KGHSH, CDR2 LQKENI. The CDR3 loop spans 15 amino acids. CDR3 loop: CASSPLGQGAGEQYF. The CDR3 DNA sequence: TGTGCCAGCTCACCACTGGGACAGGGGGCTGGCGAGCAGTACTTC.

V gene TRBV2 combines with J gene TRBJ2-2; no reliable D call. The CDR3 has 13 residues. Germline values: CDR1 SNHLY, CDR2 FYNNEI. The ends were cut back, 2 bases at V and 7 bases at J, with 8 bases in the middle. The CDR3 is CASSETPVGELFF. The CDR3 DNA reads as TGTGCCAGCAGTGAAACCCCGGTCGGGGAGCTGTTTTTT.

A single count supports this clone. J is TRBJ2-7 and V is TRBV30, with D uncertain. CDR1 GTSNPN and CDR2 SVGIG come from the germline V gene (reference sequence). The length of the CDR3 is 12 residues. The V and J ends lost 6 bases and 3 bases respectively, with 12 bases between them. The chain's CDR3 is CACKSNYYEQYF. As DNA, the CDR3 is TGTGCCTGTAAGTCTAACTACTACGAGCAGTACTTC.

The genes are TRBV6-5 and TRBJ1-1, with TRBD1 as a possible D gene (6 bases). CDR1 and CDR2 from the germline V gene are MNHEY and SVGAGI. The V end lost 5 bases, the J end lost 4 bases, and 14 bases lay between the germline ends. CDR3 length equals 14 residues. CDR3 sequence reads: CASSLTGLGTEAFF. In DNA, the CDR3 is TGTGCCAGCAGTCTTACAGGGTTGGGCACTGAAGCTTTCTTT.

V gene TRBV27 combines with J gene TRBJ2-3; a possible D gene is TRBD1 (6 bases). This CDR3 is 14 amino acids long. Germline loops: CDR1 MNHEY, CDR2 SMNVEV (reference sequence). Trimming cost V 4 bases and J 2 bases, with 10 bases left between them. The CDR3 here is CASSYTGFTDTQYF. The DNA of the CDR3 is TGTGCCAGCAGTTACACAGGGTTCACAGATACGCAGTATTTT.

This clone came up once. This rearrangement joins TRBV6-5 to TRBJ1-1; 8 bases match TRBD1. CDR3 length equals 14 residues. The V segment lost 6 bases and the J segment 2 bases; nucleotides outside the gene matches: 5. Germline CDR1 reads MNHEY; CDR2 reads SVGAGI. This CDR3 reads CASSETGVNTEAFF. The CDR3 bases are TGTGCCAGCAGCGAGACAGGGGTAAACACTGAAGCTTTCTTT.

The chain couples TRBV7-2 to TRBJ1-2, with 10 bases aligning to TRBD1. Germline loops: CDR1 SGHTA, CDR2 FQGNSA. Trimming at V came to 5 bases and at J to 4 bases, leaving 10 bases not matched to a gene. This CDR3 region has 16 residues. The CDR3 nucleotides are TGTGCCAGCAGCCGTCAGACCGGGACAGGGGTCTATGGCTACACCTTC. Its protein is CASSRQTGTGVYGYTF.

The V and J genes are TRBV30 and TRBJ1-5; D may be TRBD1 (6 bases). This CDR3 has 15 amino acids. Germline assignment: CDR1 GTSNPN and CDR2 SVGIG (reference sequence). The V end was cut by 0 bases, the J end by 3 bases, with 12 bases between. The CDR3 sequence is CAWSVTRGYNQPQHF. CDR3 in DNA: TGTGCCTGGAGTGTGACCAGGGGTTACAATCAGCCCCAGCATTTT.

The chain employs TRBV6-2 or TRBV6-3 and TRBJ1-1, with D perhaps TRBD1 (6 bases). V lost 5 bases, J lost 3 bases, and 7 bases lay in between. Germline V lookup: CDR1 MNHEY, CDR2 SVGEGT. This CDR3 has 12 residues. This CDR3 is CASSRTDTEAFF. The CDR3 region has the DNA TGTGCCAGCAGTCGGACAGACACTGAAGCTTTCTTT.

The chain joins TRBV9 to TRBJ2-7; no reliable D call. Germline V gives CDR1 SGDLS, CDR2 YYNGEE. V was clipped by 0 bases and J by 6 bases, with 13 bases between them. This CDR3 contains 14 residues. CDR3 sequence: CASSVELAPREQYF. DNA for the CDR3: TGTGCCAGCAGCGTAGAGTTGGCACCCCGCGAGCAGTACTTC.

CDR3 nucleotide sequence: TGTGCCAGCAGTTTTTCATTAGGGGGACAGGGTGACACCGGGGAGCTGTTTTTT. This codes for CASSFSLGGQGDTGELFF. The chain is built from TRBV28 and TRBJ2-2; TRBD1 matches 9 bases. CDR3 length: 18 amino acids. CDR1 is MDHEN and CDR2 is SYDVKM in the germline V gene. Trimming removed 3 bases from V and 3 bases from J; junction bases left unmatched: 11.

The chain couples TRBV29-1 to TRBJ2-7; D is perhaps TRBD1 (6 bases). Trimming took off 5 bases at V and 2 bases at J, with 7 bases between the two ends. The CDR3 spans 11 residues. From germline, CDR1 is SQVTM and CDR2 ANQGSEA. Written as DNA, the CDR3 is TGCAGCGTTCAGGGGACCTACGAGCAGTACTTC. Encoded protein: CSVQGTYEQYF.

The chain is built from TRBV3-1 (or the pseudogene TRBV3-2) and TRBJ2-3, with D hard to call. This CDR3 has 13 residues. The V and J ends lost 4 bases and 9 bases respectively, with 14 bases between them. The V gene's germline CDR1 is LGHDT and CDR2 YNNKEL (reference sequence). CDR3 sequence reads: CASSPPVGKTQYF. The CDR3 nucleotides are TGTGCCAGCAGCCCCCCGGTTGGTAAGACGCAGTATTTT.

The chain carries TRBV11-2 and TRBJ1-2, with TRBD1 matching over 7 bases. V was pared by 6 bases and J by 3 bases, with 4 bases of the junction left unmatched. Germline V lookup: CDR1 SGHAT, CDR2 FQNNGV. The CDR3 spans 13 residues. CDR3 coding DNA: TGTGCCAGCAGTCCAGGGGGAGACTATGGCTACACCTTC. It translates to CASSPGGDYGYTF.

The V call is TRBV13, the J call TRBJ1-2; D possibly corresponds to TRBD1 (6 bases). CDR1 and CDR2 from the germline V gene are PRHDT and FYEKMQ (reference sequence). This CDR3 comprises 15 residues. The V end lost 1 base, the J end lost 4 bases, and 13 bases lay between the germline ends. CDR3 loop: CASSLAGGASYGYTF. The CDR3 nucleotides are TGTGCCAGCAGCTTAGCTGGGGGCGCTTCCTATGGCTACACCTTC.

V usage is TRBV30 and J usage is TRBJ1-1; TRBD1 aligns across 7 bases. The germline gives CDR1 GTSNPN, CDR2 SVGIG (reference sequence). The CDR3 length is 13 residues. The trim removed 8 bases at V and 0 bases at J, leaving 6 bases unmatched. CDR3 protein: CASHRGVNTEAFF. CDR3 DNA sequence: TGTGCCAGTCACAGGGGTGTGAACACTGAAGCTTTCTTT.